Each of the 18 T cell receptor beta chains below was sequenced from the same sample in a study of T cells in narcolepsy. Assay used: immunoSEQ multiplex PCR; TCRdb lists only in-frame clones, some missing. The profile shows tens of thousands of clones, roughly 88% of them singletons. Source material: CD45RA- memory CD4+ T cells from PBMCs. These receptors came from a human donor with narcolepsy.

Here the CDR3 reads CASSSPAGGRVSAEQYF. The CDR3 DNA reads TGTGCCAGCAGCTCCCCTGCTGGGGGGCGGGTAAGTGCGGAGCAGTACTTC. This chain links TRBV7-2 with TRBJ2-7; the D call may be TRBD1 or TRBD2 (6 bases each). The CDR3 runs to 17 residues. Between the trimmed V and J ends, which lost 4 bases and 7 bases, there was a span of 26 bases. The germline CDR1 and CDR2 sequences are SGHTA and FQGNSA. Together with reference TRBV7-2 and TRBJ2-7, the CDR3 gives the full variable domain: GAGVSQSPSNKVTEKGKDVELRCDPISGHTALYWYRQSLGQGLEFLIYFQGNSAPDKSGLPSDRFSAERTGGSVSTLTIQRTQQEDSAVYLCASSSPAGGRVSAEQYFGPGTRLTVT.

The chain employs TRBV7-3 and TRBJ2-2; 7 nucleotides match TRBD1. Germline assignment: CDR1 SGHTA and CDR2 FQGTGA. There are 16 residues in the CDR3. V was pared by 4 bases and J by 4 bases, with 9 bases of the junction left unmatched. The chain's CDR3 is CASSYLPGQTTGELFF. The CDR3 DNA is TGTGCCAGCAGCTACCTCCCGGGACAGACCACCGGGGAGCTGTTTTTT.

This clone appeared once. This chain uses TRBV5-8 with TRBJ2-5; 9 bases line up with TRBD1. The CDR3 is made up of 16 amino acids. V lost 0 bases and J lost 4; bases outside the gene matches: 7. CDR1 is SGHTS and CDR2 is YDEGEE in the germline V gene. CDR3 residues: CASSLVGTGQGETQYF. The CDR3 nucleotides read TGTGCCAGCAGCTTGGTTGGGACAGGGCAGGGAGAGACCCAGTACTTC.

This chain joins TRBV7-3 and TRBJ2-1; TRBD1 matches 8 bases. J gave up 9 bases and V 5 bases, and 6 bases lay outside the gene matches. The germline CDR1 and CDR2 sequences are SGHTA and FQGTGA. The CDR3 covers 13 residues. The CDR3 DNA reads TGTGCCAGCAGCCCGGACAGGGACGGTGAGCAGTTCTTC. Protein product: CASSPDRDGEQFF. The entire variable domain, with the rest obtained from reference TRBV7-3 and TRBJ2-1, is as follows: GAGVSQTPSNKVTEKGKYVELRCDPISGHTALYWYRQSLGQGPEFLIYFQGTGAADDSGLPNDRFFAVRPEGSVSTLKIQRTERGDSAVYLCASSPDRDGEQFFGPGTRLTVL.

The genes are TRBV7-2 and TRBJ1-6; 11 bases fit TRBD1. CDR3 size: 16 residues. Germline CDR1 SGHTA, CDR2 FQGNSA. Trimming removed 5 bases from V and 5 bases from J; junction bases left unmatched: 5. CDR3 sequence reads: CASSPRTGGNNSPLHF. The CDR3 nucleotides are TGTGCCAGCAGCCCGAGGACAGGGGGCAATAATTCACCCCTCCACTTT.

CDR3 sequence: CATTPGPSGSHNEQFF. The CDR3 DNA reads TGTGCCACCACCCCGGGACCTAGCGGATCCCACAATGAGCAGTTCTTC. The chain couples TRBV19 to TRBJ2-1, with 7 bases fitting TRBD2. The CDR3 covers 16 residues. CDR1 is LNHDA, CDR2 SQIVND, per germline (reference sequence). With V trimmed by 10 bases and J by 5 bases, 17 bases remained unmatched. Full variable domain (remainder filled in from reference TRBV19 and TRBJ2-1): DGGITQSPKYLFRKEGQNVTLSCEQNLNHDAMYWYRQDPGQGLRLIYYSQIVNDFQKGDIAEGYSVSREKKESFPLTVTSAQKNPTAFYLCATTPGPSGSHNEQFFGPGTRLTVL.

The CDR3 is CASSQDKGVGSPLHF. CDR3 coding DNA: TGTGCCAGCAGCCAAGACAAAGGGGTTGGATCACCCCTCCACTTT. This sequence joins TRBV14 and TRBJ1-6; D is possibly TRBD1 (5 bases). The CDR3 has 15 residues. Germline lookup yields CDR1 SGHDN and CDR2 FVKESK. Trimming shortened V by 0 bases and J by 10 bases, and 13 bases separated the two germline ends.

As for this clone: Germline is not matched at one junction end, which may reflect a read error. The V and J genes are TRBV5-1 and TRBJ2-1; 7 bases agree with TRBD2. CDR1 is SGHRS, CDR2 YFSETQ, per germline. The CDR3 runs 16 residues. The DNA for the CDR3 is TGTGCCAGCAGCTCTGTAGCGGGTTGGAACTACAATGAGCAGTTCTTC. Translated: CASSSVAGWNYNEQFF.

The CDR3 reads CASSLGSGQFTDTQYF. The CDR3 region has the DNA TGCGCCAGCAGCTTAGGTAGCGGGCAGTTCACAGATACGCAGTATTTT. This chain uses TRBV5-1 with TRBJ2-3; 7 bases map to TRBD2. The CDR3 loop spans 16 amino acids. Germline V lookup: CDR1 SGHRS, CDR2 YFSETQ. Trimming at V came to 2 bases and at J to 2 bases, leaving 8 bases not matched to a gene.

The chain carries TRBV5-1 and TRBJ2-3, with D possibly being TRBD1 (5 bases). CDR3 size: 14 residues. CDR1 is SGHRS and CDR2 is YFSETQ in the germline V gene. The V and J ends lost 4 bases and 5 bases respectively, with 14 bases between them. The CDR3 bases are TGCGCCAGCAGCCCGGCACAGGTTCAAGATACGCAGTATTTT. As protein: CASSPAQVQDTQYF.

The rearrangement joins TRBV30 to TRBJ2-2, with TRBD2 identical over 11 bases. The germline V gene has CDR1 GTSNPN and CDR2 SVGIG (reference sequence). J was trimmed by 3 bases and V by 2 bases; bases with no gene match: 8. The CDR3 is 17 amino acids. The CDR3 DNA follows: TGTGCCTGGAGTAGACTAGCGGGGAGCTCAGACACCGGGGAGCTGTTTTTT. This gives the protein CAWSRLAGSSDTGELFF.

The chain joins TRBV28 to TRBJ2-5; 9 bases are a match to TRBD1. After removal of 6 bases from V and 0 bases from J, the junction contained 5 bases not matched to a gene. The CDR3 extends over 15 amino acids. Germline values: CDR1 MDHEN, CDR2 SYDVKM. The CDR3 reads CASRPGTGYQETQYF. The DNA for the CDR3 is TGTGCCAGCAGGCCCGGGACAGGGTACCAAGAGACCCAGTACTTC. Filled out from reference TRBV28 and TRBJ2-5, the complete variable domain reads DVKVTQSSRYLVKRTGEKVFLECVQDMDHENMFWYRQDPGLGLRLIYFSYDVKMKEKGDIPEGYSVSREKKERFSLILESASTNQTSMYLCASRPGTGYQETQYFGPGTRLLVL.

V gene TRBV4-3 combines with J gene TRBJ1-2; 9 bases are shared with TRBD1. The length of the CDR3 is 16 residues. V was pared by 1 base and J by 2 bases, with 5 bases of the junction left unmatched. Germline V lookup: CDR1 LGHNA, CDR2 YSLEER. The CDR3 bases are TGCGCCAGCAGCCAAGCCGGGACAGGGTACAACTATGGCTACACCTTC. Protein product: CASSQAGTGYNYGYTF.

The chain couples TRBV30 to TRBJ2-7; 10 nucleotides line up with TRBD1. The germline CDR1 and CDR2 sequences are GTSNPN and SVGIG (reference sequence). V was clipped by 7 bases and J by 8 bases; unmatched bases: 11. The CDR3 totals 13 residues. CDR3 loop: CASISGQGSKQYF. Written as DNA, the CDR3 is TGTGCCTCCATCTCGGGACAGGGGTCGAAGCAGTACTTC.

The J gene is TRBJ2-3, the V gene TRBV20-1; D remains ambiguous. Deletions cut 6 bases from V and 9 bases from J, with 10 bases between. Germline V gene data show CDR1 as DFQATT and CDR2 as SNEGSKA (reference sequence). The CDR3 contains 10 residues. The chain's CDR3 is CSAGQSTQYF. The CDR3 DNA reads TGCAGTGCCGGGCAGTCCACGCAGTATTTT.

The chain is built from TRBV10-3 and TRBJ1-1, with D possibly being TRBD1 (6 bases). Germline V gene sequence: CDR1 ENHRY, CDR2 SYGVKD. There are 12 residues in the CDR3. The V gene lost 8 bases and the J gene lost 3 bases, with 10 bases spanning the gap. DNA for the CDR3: TGTGCCATCCAGGGGCGGGACACTGAAGCTTTCTTT. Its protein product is CAIQGRDTEAFF.

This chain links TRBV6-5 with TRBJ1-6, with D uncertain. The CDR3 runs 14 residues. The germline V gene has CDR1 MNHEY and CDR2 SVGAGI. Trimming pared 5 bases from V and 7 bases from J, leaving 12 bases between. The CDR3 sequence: CASSESYGNSPLHF. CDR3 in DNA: TGTGCCAGCAGTGAATCTTACGGAAATTCACCCCTCCACTTT.

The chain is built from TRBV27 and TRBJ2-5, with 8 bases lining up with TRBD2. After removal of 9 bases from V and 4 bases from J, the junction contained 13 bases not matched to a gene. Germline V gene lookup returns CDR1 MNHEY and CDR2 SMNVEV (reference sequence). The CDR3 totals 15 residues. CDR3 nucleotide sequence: TGTGCCAGTTCCCAAGCGGGAGTCTGGCGAGAGACCCAGTACTTC. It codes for CASSQAGVWRETQYF.